The 5 T cell receptor beta chains listed next were all sequenced from one sample in a study of blood T cell repertoires in COVID-19. Here immunoSEQ multiplex PCR was the method, and the copy in TCRdb shows in-frame clones only, minus some. Seen here are over 50,000 clones, around 86% observed once, and the top ten hold 10%. The sequenced sample consisted of peripheral blood. Receptor source: a human donor in a cohort sampled during active COVID-19.

The V call is TRBV3-1 (or the pseudogene TRBV3-2), the J call TRBJ2-7; D is possibly TRBD2 (5 bases). In germline, CDR1 is LGHDT, CDR2 YNNKEL (reference sequence). The CDR3 contains 16 residues. V was shortened by 1 base and J by 4 bases, with 17 bases between the two germline ends. The CDR3 spells CASSQGYASMGYEQYF. The CDR3 DNA sequence: TGTGCCAGCAGCCAAGGGTACGCTAGCATGGGGTACGAGCAGTACTTC.

V is TRBV7-9 and J is TRBJ1-3, with D unresolved. Trimming shortened V by 7 bases and J by 0 bases, and 16 bases separated the two germline ends. Germline CDR1 is SEHNR and CDR2 is FQNEAQ (reference sequence). The CDR3 totals 16 residues. The CDR3 region has the DNA TGTGCCAGCACCCTAAGGTCCGGGAGCTCTGGAAACACCATATATTTT. It codes for CASTLRSGSSGNTIYF.

This clone was counted once. The V call is TRBV5-5, the J call TRBJ1-2; D is possibly TRBD1 (5 bases). The V end lost 1 base, the J end lost 2 bases, and 12 bases lay between the germline ends. The germline V gene has CDR1 SGHKS and CDR2 YYEKEE (reference sequence). This CDR3 comprises 15 residues. The CDR3 sequence is CASSLTSRANYGYTF. The CDR3 region has the DNA TGTGCCAGCAGCTTGACTAGCAGGGCAAACTATGGCTACACCTTC.

The chain has TRBV5-4 and TRBJ1-3, with a possible D match to TRBD1 (5 bases). Trimming cost V 5 bases and J 0 bases, with 15 bases left between them. The CDR3 runs to 16 residues. The germline V gene encodes CDR1 SGHNT and CDR2 YYREEE (reference sequence). As DNA, the CDR3 is TGTGCCAGCAGTTCGGGACTGTCAAACTCTGGAAACACCATATATTTT. Translating it yields CASSSGLSNSGNTIYF.

The rearrangement uses TRBV3-1 (or the pseudogene TRBV3-2) and TRBJ2-5; 16 nucleotides match TRBD2. This CDR3 contains 16 residues. Losses at the gene ends were 4 bases for V and 5 bases for J; bases not matched to a gene: 4. The germline gives CDR1 LGHDT, CDR2 YNNKEL (reference sequence). The CDR3: CASSPGLAGGGETQYF. In nucleotides, the CDR3 is TGTGCCAGCAGCCCGGGACTAGCGGGAGGGGGGGAGACCCAGTACTTC.